This T cell receptor (beta chain) was sequenced for a study of shared clonotypes between healthy human individuals (dated by TCRdb to about 2020). Regarding the research as a whole: A few men and a couple of women, aged 18 to 49 years, made up the cohort. The study deeply sequenced blood TCR repertoires of five healthy adults to estimate repertoire size and the extent of clonotype sharing between individuals. To increase sequencing depth and limit assay-specific biases, TCR repertoire library preparation and sequencing were carried out by different laboratories using diverse techniques. Leukapheresis yielded between about 0.85 and 9 billion PBMCs per donor. Points the paper makes about the study in general: Because the study included only a small number of donors, the genetic and exposure-history diversity represented was limited. Based on pairwise subsampling, the degree of clonotype sharing among donors was expected to be affected by sequencing depth. Sampling was restricted to blood, and TCR repertoires in tissues likely differ from the TCR repertoires found in blood.

Points on this clone: Its antigen is unknown. No quality values exist for individual bases; no much larger clone is one base distant.

TCR CDR3 regions were amplified from genomic DNA by multiplex PCR using the deep immunoSEQ assay. Extracted genomic DNA from each cell subset was distributed evenly across all wells of several immunoSEQ 96-well plates, and each plate was treated as a replicate. Each replicate PCR for unsorted PBMC received 300 to 350 ng genomic DNA, equal to about 30,000 T cell genomes. Genomic DNA from unsorted PBMC was sequenced over ten immunoSEQ deep assay plates. Purified libraries were measured with a Qubit 3.0 fluorometer, size-checked on a Bioanalyzer 2100, and measured again with the KAPA Library Quantification kit. Every immunoSEQ 96-well plate was sequenced on a dedicated single-read 150-cycle Illumina NextSeq 550 flow cell. Processing in the source paper ran as follows. Because only junctional sequences without quality scores were contained in the immunoSEQ output, filtering matching that applied to full-length reads could not be performed. To assign V/J genes and CDR3, sequences were annotated against IMGT germline references using PyIR, a Python wrapper for IgBLAST v1.9. Reads were removed for weak V/J assignments (E-value above 1e-6), missing CDR3, stop codons, out-of-frame junctions, or ambiguous translated residues. V3J clonotypes were defined by identical inferred V gene, J gene, and CDR3 amino acid sequence. Percentage overlap between repertoires was computed as shared unique clonotypes divided by the size of the smaller repertoire. Repertoire richness was assessed with RTK rarefaction, the Chao1 estimator, and Recon v2.1 estimates of unobserved clonotypes. TCRdb took over this immuneACCESS table, retaining in-frame rearrangements with V and J assigned. Such tables are incomplete; in checked studies, under half of the missing clones stem from an unresolved V gene, and the remainder is unexplained. The V and J calls and clone size come from that table; D and trimming were worked out from the DNA. Counted in this sample were some 480,000 clones; around 79% of them appeared once. The ten largest account for more than 10% of the sample.

The donors were healthy, HIV-negative adults who had no recently reported acute infections or vaccinations. Only Caucasian adults living in Nashville, Tennessee, USA were represented among the donors. For unsorted samples, 90 million to 95 million PBMCs were counted, and genomic DNA was extracted using the QIAamp DNA Blood Mini kit. After blood collection by leukapheresis, PBMCs were isolated using Ficoll-Histopaque density gradient centrifugation and then cryopreserved in the vapor phase of liquid nitrogen. The CDR3 contains 15 residues, cysteine and phenylalanine counted. The DNA shown is the 45-base CDR3, in frame from base 1. From the germline V gene, CDR1 is KGHSH and CDR2 is LQKENI. V sheds 2 bases and J sheds 0 bases, leaving 9 bases between their ends.

This sequence originates from a woman in her thirties or forties in good health. Some clones in this sample may be carry-over from other donors' samples. The rearrangement joined TRBV18 to TRBJ2-3; the D gene remains uncertain. Sequencing was carried out using PBMCs. The CDR3 region: CASSPLTASTDTQYF. The base sequence is TGTGCCAGCTCACCATTGACGGCTAGCACAGATACGCAGTATTTT.